A single sample is the source of the 28 T cell receptor beta chains below, sequenced in a study of cytomegalovirus exposure and HLA in healthy donors. PCR primers comprised 60 Vbeta and 13 Jbeta primers. Profiled with immunoSEQ multiplex PCR; TCRdb holds only in-frame clones, not every one. This table has 95,000 to 150,000 clones, more than 55% appearing once. The sample was PBMCs. The source of these receptors is a man between 18 and 29 years old in good health and CMV-seronegative.

This clone came up a few times. This rearrangement joins TRBV29-1 to TRBJ2-5, with D possibly matching TRBD1 (6 bases). The closer fit of TRBJ2-7 to the DNA end suggests the J call may be wrong. Germline V gene data show CDR1 as SQVTM and CDR2 as ANQGSEA. This CDR3 region has 11 residues. The CDR3 is CSVRQVNEQYF. Here the CDR3 DNA reads TGCAGCGTGAGACAGGTCAACGAGCAGTACTTC.

This sequence joins TRBV28 and TRBJ2-7, with 7 nucleotides matching TRBD2. Trimming took 6 bases from V and 0 from J; bases not matched to a gene: 2. The CDR3 spans 13 residues. Germline V gives CDR1 MDHEN, CDR2 SYDVKM. As DNA, the CDR3 is TGTGCCAGCAGCCTAGCGGACTCCTACGAGCAGTACTTC. Protein sequence: CASSLADSYEQYF.

This clone has only one observation. The gene calls are TRBV5-1 and TRBJ2-5; D may be TRBD2 (6 bases). The CDR3 runs 15 residues. The ends were cut back, 1 base at V and 4 bases at J, with 14 bases in the middle. Germline V gives CDR1 SGHRS, CDR2 YFSETQ. CDR3 amino acids: CASSLQHPGRETQYF. DNA of the CDR3: TGCGCCAGCAGCTTGCAGCACCCCGGGAGAGAGACCCAGTACTTC.

This clone was recorded a few times. This rearrangement joins TRBV4-3 to TRBJ2-7, with TRBD1 identical over 9 bases. The CDR3 is made up of 15 amino acids. Germline lookup yields CDR1 LGHNA and CDR2 YSLEER. The J segment lost 3 bases and the V segment lost 1 base, leaving 4 bases of the junction unmatched. The DNA for the CDR3 is TGCGCCAGCAGCCAAGGGACAGGGGAATACTACGAGCAGTACTTC. Translating gives CASSQGTGEYYEQYF.

This chain links TRBV29-1 with TRBJ2-1; D ambiguous. From germline, CDR1 is SQVTM and CDR2 ANQGSEA. CDR3 length: 12 residues. Trimming cost V 8 bases and J 1 base, with 9 bases left between them. The CDR3 protein is CSSLRSYNEQFF. The CDR3 DNA follows: TGCAGCTCACTACGGTCCTACAATGAGCAGTTCTTC.

The genes are TRBV25-1 and TRBJ2-5, with 7 bases matching TRBD2. Germline V CDR1 and CDR2: MGHDK, SYGVNS. This CDR3 region has 12 residues. V lost 8 bases and J lost 7; bases outside the gene matches: 7. CDR3 nucleotides: TGTGCCAGCGGGAGCGGGGCAGGGACCCAGTACTTC. Amino acid sequence: CASGSGAGTQYF. Supplemented by reference TRBV25-1 and TRBJ2-5, the full variable domain reads EADIYQTPRYLVIGTGKKITLECSQTMGHDKMYWYQQDPGMELHLIHYSYGVNSTEKGDLSSESTVSRIRTEHFPLTLESARPSHTSQYLCASGSGAGTQYFGPGTRLLVL.

This clone was picked up a small number of times. The rearrangement links TRBV2 to TRBJ1-1, with 9 bases aligning to TRBD1. The CDR3 is made up of 14 amino acids. Trimming took 2 bases from V and 8 from J; bases not matched to a gene: 6. Germline CDR1 SNHLY, CDR2 FYNNEI. Here the CDR3 reads CASSEMGQGEEAFF. In DNA form, the CDR3 reads TGTGCCAGCAGTGAAATGGGACAGGGTGAGGAAGCTTTCTTT.

This clone was recorded only once. The gene calls are TRBV28 and TRBJ2-7; D is uncertain. Germline CDR1 MDHEN, CDR2 SYDVKM. This CDR3 region has 12 residues. The V end lost 6 bases, the J end lost 5 bases, and 11 bases lay between the germline ends. The CDR3, as DNA: TGTGCCAGCAGCCCTCCTAGAAACGAGCAGTACTTC. Amino acids: CASSPPRNEQYF.

The chain is built from TRBV11-2 and TRBJ2-5; possible D gene TRBD1, 6 bases. The CDR3 totals 16 residues. V lost 1 base and J 5 bases, leaving 17 bases between the germline ends. CDR1 and CDR2 from the germline V gene are SGHAT and FQNNGV. The DNA of the CDR3 is TGTGCCAGCAGCTTAGGACCTACAGGGTATTACGAGACCCAGTACTTC. This translates into CASSLGPTGYYETQYF.

This clone was counted between two and nine times. The chain has TRBV18 and TRBJ2-5; 8 positions agree with TRBD2. Germline assignment: CDR1 KGHSH and CDR2 LQKENI. The CDR3 covers 14 residues. J lost 8 bases, V lost 0 bases, and 5 bases had no gene match. Here the CDR3 reads CASSPPSGSPTQYF. The CDR3 DNA follows: TGTGCCAGCTCACCACCAAGCGGGAGCCCAACCCAGTACTTC.

The chain carries TRBV9 and TRBJ1-1; the match to TRBD1 covers 8 bases. The ends lost 4 bases at V and 4 bases at J; junction bases unmatched: 3. The CDR3 spans 13 residues. Germline loops: CDR1 SGDLS, CDR2 YYNGEE. CDR3 sequence (DNA): TGTGCCAGCAGCCAACAGGGGGGCACTGAAGCTTTCTTT. Protein sequence: CASSQQGGTEAFF.

V and J are TRBV6-1 and TRBJ2-7, with D perhaps matching TRBD2 (6 bases). CDR3 size: 12 residues. Germline V lookup: CDR1 MNHNS, CDR2 SASEGT. Trimming removed 5 bases from V and 3 bases from J, with 8 bases in between. DNA for the CDR3: TGTGCCAGCAGTTTCGGGGGCTACGAGCAGTACTTC. As protein: CASSFGGYEQYF.

This clone was detected a few times. V is TRBV28 and J is TRBJ1-2; D is uncertain. Germline loops: CDR1 MDHEN, CDR2 SYDVKM. CDR3 size: 15 residues. V lost 2 bases and J 0 bases, leaving 10 bases between the germline ends. As DNA, the CDR3 is TGTGCCAGCAGTTTAGGGCCTACCTCTAACTATGGCTACACCTTC. This gives the protein CASSLGPTSNYGYTF.

This clone was recorded a few times. The V gene is TRBV9, the J gene TRBJ2-1; 7 bases are shared with TRBD1. The CDR3 runs 18 residues. The V gene end was trimmed by 1 base and the J gene end by 8 bases; junction bases not matched to a gene: 18. From germline, CDR1 is SGDLS and CDR2 YYNGEE. The CDR3 region is CASSVNLQGTARTDEQFF. CDR3 nucleotides: TGTGCCAGCAGCGTAAATCTCCAGGGGACAGCCCGAACCGATGAGCAGTTCTTC.

This clone was observed a few times. This rearrangement joins TRBV6-1 to TRBJ2-1; a weak D match, TRBD2 (5 bases). The V end was cut by 10 bases, the J end by 5 bases, with 18 bases between. This CDR3 is 14 amino acids long. The germline V gene has CDR1 MNHNS and CDR2 SASEGT. The CDR3 here is CATWARAIDNEQFF. The DNA of the CDR3 is TGTGCCACTTGGGCGAGGGCGATCGACAATGAGCAGTTCTTC.

The chain employs TRBV7-8 and TRBJ2-7; perhaps TRBD1 as D (5 bases). CDR1 SGHVS and CDR2 FQNEAQ come from the germline V gene. This CDR3 is 14 amino acids long. The V gene lost 4 bases and the J gene lost 2 bases, with 12 bases spanning the gap. CDR3 sequence reads: CASSSSRATYEQYF. DNA of the CDR3: TGTGCCAGCAGCTCGTCCAGGGCCACCTACGAGCAGTACTTC. The entire variable domain, with the rest obtained from reference TRBV7-8 and TRBJ2-7, is as follows: GAGVSQSPRYKVAKRGQDVALRCDPISGHVSLFWYQQALGQGPEFLTYFQNEAQLDKSGLPSDRFFAERPEGSVSTLKIQRTQQEDSAVYLCASSSSRATYEQYFGPGTRLTVT.

The chain employs TRBV5-1 and TRBJ2-3; TRBD1 matches at 8 bases. Germline V CDR1 and CDR2: SGHRS, YFSETQ. This CDR3 spans 15 amino acids. V dropped 2 bases and J dropped 2; count of bases not matched to a gene: 4. The CDR3, as DNA: TGCGCCAGCAGCTTCAGACAGGGGAACACAGATACGCAGTATTTT. The encoded protein is CASSFRQGNTDTQYF.

The chain uses TRBV9 and TRBJ2-5; TRBD2 agrees at 11 bases. This CDR3 region has 17 residues. V trimming: 4 bases; J trimming: 3 bases; junction bases outside the gene matches: 11. In germline, CDR1 is SGDLS, CDR2 YYNGEE. This CDR3 is CASSPMRGTSGEETQYF. The CDR3 DNA reads as TGTGCCAGCAGCCCAATGAGGGGGACTAGCGGAGAAGAGACCCAGTACTTC.

This chain connects TRBV7-3 to TRBJ1-2, with D maybe TRBD1 (5 bases). Trimming cost V 6 bases and J 5 bases, with 16 bases left between them. This CDR3 spans 14 amino acids. Germline V CDR1 and CDR2: SGHTA, FQGTGA. The CDR3 reads CASSLDAGGYGYTF. The CDR3 DNA follows: TGTGCCAGCAGTCTCGACGCGGGGGGGTATGGCTACACCTTC.

The chain has TRBV10-2 and TRBJ2-1, with 8 bases aligning to TRBD1. Germline CDR1 is WSHSY and CDR2 is SAAADI. This CDR3 is built from 16 residues. After removal of 3 bases from V and 7 bases from J, the junction contained 11 bases not matched to a gene. As DNA, the CDR3 is TGCGCCAGCAGTGAATATGTTAGGACAGGGATGAATGAGCAGTTCTTC. It specifies CASSEYVRTGMNEQFF.

This clone was recorded a few times. This chain links TRBV4-3 with TRBJ2-1; 7 bases line up with TRBD2. CDR3 size: 14 residues. The trim removed 3 bases at V and 5 bases at J, leaving 4 bases unmatched. CDR1 is LGHNA and CDR2 is YSLEER in the germline V gene. The CDR3 nucleotides are TGCGCCAGCAGCCATCGCAGCGGGGACAATGAGCAGTTCTTC. It yields the protein CASSHRSGDNEQFF.

The V gene is TRBV19, the J gene TRBJ1-2, with D possibly matching TRBD1 (5 bases). The CDR3 consists of 14 residues. V lost 7 bases, J lost 2 bases, and 14 bases lay in between. Germline values: CDR1 LNHDA, CDR2 SQIVND (reference sequence). CDR3 loop: CASKQAGLNYGYTF. In nucleotides, the CDR3 is TGTGCCAGTAAACAGGCAGGGCTGAACTATGGCTACACCTTC.

The chain combines TRBV19 with TRBJ1-5; D is unclear. Trimming left V 2 bases short and J 0 bases short, with 8 bases between. The CDR3 has 15 residues. Germline V gene lookup returns CDR1 LNHDA and CDR2 SQIVND (reference sequence). As DNA, the CDR3 is TGTGCCAGTAGTATACCGGCGGGTAGCAATCAGCCCCAGCATTTT. Amino acids: CASSIPAGSNQPQHF.

The chain employs TRBV7-3 and TRBJ2-6; D is undetermined. The germline V gene has CDR1 SGHTA and CDR2 FQGTGA. The V end lost 8 bases, the J end lost 2 bases, and 4 bases lay between the germline ends. The CDR3 runs to 12 residues. CDR3 DNA: TGTGCCAGCGGCACTGGGGCCAACGTCCTGACTTTC. Translation: CASGTGANVLTF.

V gene TRBV4-1 combines with J gene TRBJ1-2; no clear D. Per the germline V gene, CDR1 is MGHRA and CDR2 is YSYEKL. V lost 0 bases and J lost 5, with 10 bases in between. The CDR3 has 14 amino acids. The CDR3 DNA sequence: TGCGCCAGCAGCCAAGACTTAGTTGGTTATGGCTACACCTTC. Translation gives CASSQDLVGYGYTF.

This clone was detected only a few times. The chain employs TRBV5-1 and TRBJ1-1; perhaps TRBD1 as D (6 bases). CDR1 is SGHRS, CDR2 YFSETQ, per germline. The CDR3 covers 14 residues. The germline V and J ends were trimmed by 3 bases and 2 bases, with 11 bases remaining between them. CDR3 DNA: TGCGCCAGCAGCTGGGGACAACAAAACACTGAAGCTTTCTTT. This translates into CASSWGQQNTEAFF.

The genes are TRBV19 and TRBJ2-1; 10 bases fit TRBD2. CDR1 and CDR2 from the germline V gene are LNHDA and SQIVND (reference sequence). The junction had 11 bases not matched to a gene; V was cut back by 6 bases and J by 0 bases. The CDR3 length is 18 residues. CDR3 coding DNA: TGTGCCAGTAGCCTCTCTAGCGGGAGTTCGAGCTCCTACAATGAGCAGTTCTTC. Translated: CASSLSSGSSSSYNEQFF.

This chain connects TRBV9 to TRBJ1-4, with TRBD1 matching over 8 bases. The CDR3 is 15 residues long. V trimming: 4 bases; J trimming: 4 bases; junction bases outside the gene matches: 6. Germline loops: CDR1 SGDLS, CDR2 YYNGEE. The CDR3 here is CASSSRQGINEKLFF. The CDR3 region has the DNA TGTGCCAGCAGCTCAAGACAGGGGATTAATGAAAAACTGTTTTTT.